This TCR beta chain was observed in a study of graft-versus-host responses after intestinal transplantation. As for the study in general: Each recipient received anti-thymocyte globulin induction, then tacrolimus and steroids for three to four years.

Only in-frame clones appear in the TCRdb table, and some are missing; sequencing was by immunoSEQ multiplex PCR. The sample lists about 88,000 clones; approximately 90% were seen once. CDR1 is MGHRA and CDR2 is YSYEKL in the germline V gene. V gave up 1 base and J gave up 3 bases, with 12 bases separating them. The length of the CDR3 is 15 residues. A word on this clone: The antigen remains undetermined.

Whole-study findings and limits: Investigators detected GvH clones in recipient marrow, with some emerging earlier in ileum or blood. Circulating GvH clones peaking coincided with falling HvG clones soon after transplant. Within allografts, high graft-versus-host to host-versus-graft clonal ratios were seen among patients with graft-donor T cell macrochimerism.

The V and J genes are TRBV4-1 and TRBJ1-1; D is uncertain. The receptor comes from a human donor who was the organ donor for an intestinal transplant. This specimen consisted of unstimulated CD4+ T cells sorted from spleen or lymph node cells, obtained before transplant. CDR3: CASSQGPGRDTEAFF. DNA of the CDR3: TGCGCCAGCAGCCAAGGTCCAGGTCGCGACACTGAAGCTTTCTTT.